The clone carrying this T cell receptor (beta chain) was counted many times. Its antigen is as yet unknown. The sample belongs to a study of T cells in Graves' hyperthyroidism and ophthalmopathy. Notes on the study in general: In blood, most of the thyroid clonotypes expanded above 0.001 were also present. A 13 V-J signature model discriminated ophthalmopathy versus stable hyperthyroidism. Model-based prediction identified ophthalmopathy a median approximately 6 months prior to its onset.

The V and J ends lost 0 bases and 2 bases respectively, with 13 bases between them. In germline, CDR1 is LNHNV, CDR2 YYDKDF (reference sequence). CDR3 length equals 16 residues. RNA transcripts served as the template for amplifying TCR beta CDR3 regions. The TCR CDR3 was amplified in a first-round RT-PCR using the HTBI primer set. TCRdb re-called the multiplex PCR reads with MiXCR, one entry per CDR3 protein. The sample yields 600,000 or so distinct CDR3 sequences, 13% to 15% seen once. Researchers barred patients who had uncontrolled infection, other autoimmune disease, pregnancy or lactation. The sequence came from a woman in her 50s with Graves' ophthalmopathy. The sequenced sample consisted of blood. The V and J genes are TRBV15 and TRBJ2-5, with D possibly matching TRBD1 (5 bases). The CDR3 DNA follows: TGTGCCACCAGCAGAGATTATCTTGGGGCGCAAGAGACCCAGTACTTC. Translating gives CATSRDYLGAQETQYF.